This entry lists 12 T cell receptor beta chains sequenced from one sample in a study of human CD4 T cells and Enterobacteriaceae. All CD4+ cells other than CD45RA+CCR7+CD95- naive cells were sorted as memory, over 95% pure. Assay used: immunoSEQ multiplex PCR; TCRdb lists only in-frame clones, some missing. The sample holds about 27,000 clones, 65% to 85% seen once. Sequencing used memory CD4+ T cells from blood. The receptors originated from a human donor in good health.

This rearrangement joins TRBV27 to TRBJ2-2; 7 positions match TRBD1. The germline V gene has CDR1 MNHEY and CDR2 SMNVEV (reference sequence). After removal of 10 bases from V and 1 base from J, the junction contained 9 bases not matched to a gene. The CDR3 is made up of 15 amino acids. CDR3 in DNA: TGTGCCACCGGCCCACAGGGGAGGAACACCGGGGAGCTGTTTTTT. Its translation is CATGPQGRNTGELFF.

This rearrangement joins TRBV10-3 to TRBJ1-2; D is perhaps TRBD1 (5 bases). The germline CDR1 and CDR2 sequences are ENHRY and SYGVKD. This CDR3 has 12 amino acids. The V end was cut by 4 bases, the J end by 6 bases, with 9 bases between. The CDR3, as DNA: TGTGCCATCAGTGGACAGATAGATGGCTACACCTTC. Translating gives CAISGQIDGYTF.

The V and J genes are TRBV7-2 and TRBJ2-1, with 11 bases lining up with TRBD2. This CDR3 is built from 15 residues. CDR1 and CDR2 (germline): SGHTA, FQGNSA. Germline trimming cut 1 base from V and 7 bases from J; bases unmatched to any gene: 3. The CDR3 spells CASSLGLAGRNEQFF. CDR3 nucleotide sequence: TGTGCCAGCAGCTTAGGACTAGCGGGAAGGAATGAGCAGTTCTTC.

CDR3 nucleotides: TGTGCCAGCAGCTCTGGACAGGGGGGAGGAGGCTACACCTTC. Translated, it gives CASSSGQGGGGYTF. The V call is TRBV5-6, the J call TRBJ1-2; 10 bases are shared with TRBD1. V shed 3 bases and J 8 bases; nucleotides not matched to a gene: 7. CDR3 length: 14 residues. Germline loops: CDR1 SGHDT, CDR2 YYEEEE.

The rearrangement uses TRBV18 and TRBJ1-5; D is possibly TRBD1 (5 bases). CDR1 is KGHSH, CDR2 LQKENI, per germline. The CDR3 spans 14 residues. Trimming took off 3 bases at V and 7 bases at J, with 13 bases between the two ends. CDR3 loop: CASSPLRDVQPQHF. In DNA, the CDR3 is TGTGCCAGCTCACCCCTACGGGACGTCCAGCCCCAGCATTTT.

A note on this clone: The junction differs from germline at one of its ends, possibly a read error. This same CDR3 is encoded by further DNA sequences in the sample. The rearrangement joins TRBV5-1 to TRBJ1-2, with D hard to call. Germline lookup yields CDR1 SGHRS and CDR2 YFSETQ. This CDR3 is 16 amino acids long. CDR3 nucleotide sequence: TGCGCCAGCAGCTTGCGGGTCCGAAGCGCCACGGATGGTTACACCTTC. Protein sequence: CASSLRVRSATDGYTF.

This clone has just a few counts. CDR3 sequence: CASSYSNKPGYNEQFF. CDR3 in DNA: TGTGCCAGCAGTTACTCGAACAAGCCAGGATACAATGAGCAGTTCTTC. This chain links TRBV6-5 with TRBJ2-1; D call uncertain. The CDR3 consists of 16 residues. The V gene lost 0 bases and the J gene lost 4 bases, with 13 bases spanning the gap. Germline V CDR1 and CDR2: MNHEY, SVGAGI.

The rearrangement joins TRBV19 to TRBJ2-3, with 7 nucleotides matching TRBD2. The CDR3 totals 17 residues. Germline V CDR1 and CDR2: LNHDA, SQIVND (reference sequence). Trimming took 5 bases from V and 2 from J; bases not matched to a gene: 13. Written as DNA, the CDR3 is TGTGCCAGTAGTCCCCGGAGCGGGACTCCAAACACAGATACGCAGTATTTT. This gives the protein CASSPRSGTPNTDTQYF.

This chain joins TRBV9 and TRBJ2-7, with TRBD1 matching over 9 bases. V dropped 3 bases and J dropped 8; count of bases not matched to a gene: 12. Looked up from germline, CDR1 is SGDLS and CDR2 is YYNGEE. The CDR3 extends over 15 amino acids. The CDR3 reads CASSGTGGEGVQQYF. CDR3 bases: TGTGCCAGCAGCGGAACAGGGGGCGAAGGTGTGCAGCAGTACTTC. Looking up the rest from reference TRBV9 and TRBJ2-7 gives the full variable domain: DSGVTQTPKHLITATGQRVTLRCSPRSGDLSVYWYQQSLDQGLQFLIQYYNGEERAKGNILERFSAQQFPDLHSELNLSSLELGDSALYFCASSGTGGEGVQQYFGPGTRLTVT.

The J gene is TRBJ1-5, the V gene TRBV30, with 12 bases lining up with TRBD1. Germline V CDR1 and CDR2: GTSNPN, SVGIG (reference sequence). This CDR3 spans 18 amino acids. Trimming at V came to 0 bases and at J to 2 bases, leaving 8 bases not matched to a gene. In DNA form, the CDR3 reads TGTGCCTGGAGTGTCGCCGGGACAGGGGGCTGGGGCAATCAGCCCCAGCATTTT. As protein: CAWSVAGTGGWGNQPQHF.

This chain links TRBV6-5 with TRBJ2-3; TRBD2 aligns across 8 bases. Germline CDR1 MNHEY, CDR2 SVGAGI. This CDR3 has 13 amino acids. After removal of 3 bases from V and 5 bases from J, the junction contained 1 base not matched to a gene. The CDR3 coding sequence is TGTGCCAGCAGTTATAGCGGGAAAGATACGCAGTATTTT. Translated: CASSYSGKDTQYF.

The rearrangement uses TRBV6-1 and TRBJ1-6; no firm D call. The CDR3 covers 13 residues. Per germline, CDR1 MNHNS and CDR2 SASEGT. V shed 4 bases and J shed 7 bases, with 8 bases lying between them. The CDR3: CASSVAGNSPLHF. CDR3 coding DNA: TGTGCCAGCAGTGTGGCCGGAAATTCACCCCTCCACTTT.